This T cell receptor beta chain originates from a study of cytomegalovirus exposure and HLA in healthy donors. PCR used 60 Vbeta primers and 13 Jbeta primers. Profiling relied on immunoSEQ multiplex PCR, and the TCRdb table lists in-frame clones only, not all of them. Among 110,000 or so clones, 67% were seen once, and the ten largest hold roughly 8.7%. Trimming took 4 bases from V and 1 from J, leaving 14 bases between them. CDR1 is SGHDT, CDR2 YYEEEE, per germline. The CDR3 loop spans 15 amino acids. The origin of this receptor is a man between 18 and 29 years old in good health and CMV-seropositive. This chain joins TRBV5-6 and TRBJ1-2, with a weak D call TRBD1 (5 bases). Sequencing was done on a sample of PBMCs. CDR3 sequence (DNA): TGTGCCAGCAGCCTCCGGGGGACCTTTAACTATGGCTACACCTTC. Amino acids: CASSLRGTFNYGYTF.